One sample yielded the 4 T cell receptor beta chains listed below, sequenced in a study of T cell responses to AZD1222 COVID-19 vaccine (TCRdb year 2021). In the paper's terms, the time point label means: about 28 days (+/-7) after the second vaccine dose. Libraries were prepared through the immunoSEQ multiplex PCR assay. The clones in this table, taken by TCRdb from immuneACCESS, are in-frame only. Not every clone is retained; where verified, under half of the shortfall comes from an unresolved V gene, and the cause of the rest is unknown. This sample lists under 150,000 clones; around 90% were detected once. The top ten constitute 2.5% to 3% of the sample. This specimen consisted of peripheral blood, obtained 28 days after the second AZD1222 dose. These receptors originate from an adult who received the AZD1222 COVID-19 vaccine.

V usage is TRBV18 and J usage is TRBJ1-2; no reliable D call. Per the germline V gene, CDR1 is KGHSH and CDR2 is LQKENI. The CDR3 is 16 residues long. V was clipped by 3 bases and J by 6 bases, with 20 bases between them. In DNA, the CDR3 is TGTGCCAGCTCACCTCCGGTGGGCCGCCGAGGCCATGGCTACACCTTC. Translating gives CASSPPVGRRGHGYTF.

The V call is TRBV7-9, the J call TRBJ2-2; D is uncertain. V gave up 5 bases and J gave up 5 bases, with 6 bases separating them. Germline CDR1 is SEHNR and CDR2 is FQNEAQ (reference sequence). The CDR3 runs to 12 residues. CDR3 nucleotide sequence: TGTGCCAGCAGCCCAAGAACCGGGGAGCTGTTTTTT. Translated, it gives CASSPRTGELFF. Full variable domain (remainder filled in from reference TRBV7-9 and TRBJ2-2): DTGVSQNPRHKITKRGQNVTFRCDPISEHNRLYWYRQTLGQGPEFLTYFQNEAQLEKSRLLSDRFSAERPKGSFSTLEIQRTEQGDSAMYLCASSPRTGELFFGEGSRLTVL.

This clone was detected only a few times. The chain has TRBV2 and TRBJ1-5; 8 nucleotides align to TRBD1. The ends lost 5 bases at V and 3 bases at J; junction bases unmatched: 3. This CDR3 comprises 14 residues. CDR1 is SNHLY, CDR2 FYNNEI, per germline. CDR3 region: CASSRQGINQPQHF. CDR3 in DNA: TGTGCCAGCAGTCGACAGGGGATCAATCAGCCCCAGCATTTT.

This rearrangement joins TRBV6-5 to TRBJ2-4, with TRBD1 matching over 8 bases. V gave up 2 bases and J gave up 10 bases; unmatched junction bases: 7. The CDR3 has 14 amino acids. Germline V gene sequence: CDR1 MNHEY, CDR2 SVGAGI. The CDR3: CASSYRNRGKIQYF. For the CDR3, the DNA is TGTGCCAGCAGTTACCGGAACAGGGGGAAGATTCAGTACTTC.